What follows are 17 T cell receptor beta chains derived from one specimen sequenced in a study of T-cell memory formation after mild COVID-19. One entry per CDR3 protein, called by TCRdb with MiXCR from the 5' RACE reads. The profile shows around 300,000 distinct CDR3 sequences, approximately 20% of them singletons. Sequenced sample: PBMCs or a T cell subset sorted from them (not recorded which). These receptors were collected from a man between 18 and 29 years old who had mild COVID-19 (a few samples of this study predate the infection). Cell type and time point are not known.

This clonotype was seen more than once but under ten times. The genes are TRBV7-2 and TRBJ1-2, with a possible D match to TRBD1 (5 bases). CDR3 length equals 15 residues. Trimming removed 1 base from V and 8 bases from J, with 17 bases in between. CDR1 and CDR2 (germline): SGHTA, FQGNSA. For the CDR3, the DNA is TGTGCCAGCAGCTTAGAGCTCCGGACACCCGGGGGCTACACCTTC. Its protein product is CASSLELRTPGGYTF.

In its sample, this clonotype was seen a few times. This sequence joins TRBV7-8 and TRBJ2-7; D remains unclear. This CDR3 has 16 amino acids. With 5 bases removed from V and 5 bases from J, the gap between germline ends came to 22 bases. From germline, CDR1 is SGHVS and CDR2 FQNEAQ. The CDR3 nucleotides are TGTGCCAGCAGCCCAGAATACCTGGCCTCGGGCCACGAGCAGTACGTC. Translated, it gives CASSPEYLASGHEQYV.

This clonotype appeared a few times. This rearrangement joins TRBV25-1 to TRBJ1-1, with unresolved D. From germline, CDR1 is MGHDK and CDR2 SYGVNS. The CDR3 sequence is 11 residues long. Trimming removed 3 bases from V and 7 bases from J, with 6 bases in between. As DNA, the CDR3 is TGTGCCAGCAGTGAGGGATTTGAAGCTTTCTTT. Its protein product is CASSEGFEAFF.

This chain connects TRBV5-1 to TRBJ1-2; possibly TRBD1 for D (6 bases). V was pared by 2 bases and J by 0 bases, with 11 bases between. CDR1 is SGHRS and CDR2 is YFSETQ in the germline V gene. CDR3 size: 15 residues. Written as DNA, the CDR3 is TGCGCCAGCAGCTTAGTAGGGGGTACTAACTATGGCTACACCTTC. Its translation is CASSLVGGTNYGYTF.

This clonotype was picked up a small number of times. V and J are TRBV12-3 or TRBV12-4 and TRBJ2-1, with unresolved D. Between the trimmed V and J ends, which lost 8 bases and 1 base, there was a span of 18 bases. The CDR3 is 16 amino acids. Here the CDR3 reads CASLARATLSYNEQFF. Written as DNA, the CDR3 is TGTGCCAGCCTTGCCCGGGCTACCTTATCCTACAATGAGCAGTTCTTC.

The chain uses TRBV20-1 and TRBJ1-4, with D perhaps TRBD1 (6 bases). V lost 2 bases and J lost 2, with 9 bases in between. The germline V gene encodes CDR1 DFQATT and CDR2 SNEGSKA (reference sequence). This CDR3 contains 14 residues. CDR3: CSARTGNTNEKLFF. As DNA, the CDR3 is TGCAGTGCTAGAACAGGGAATACTAATGAAAAACTGTTTTTT.

The CDR3 DNA reads as TGTGCCACCAGCAGAGCCACAGCGCGGGACTACACCTTC. This translates into CATSRATARDYTF. V gene TRBV15 combines with J gene TRBJ1-2, with D unresolved. Trimming pared 1 base from V and 10 bases from J, leaving 13 bases between. Germline loops: CDR1 LNHNV, CDR2 YYDKDF (reference sequence). The CDR3 is made up of 13 amino acids.

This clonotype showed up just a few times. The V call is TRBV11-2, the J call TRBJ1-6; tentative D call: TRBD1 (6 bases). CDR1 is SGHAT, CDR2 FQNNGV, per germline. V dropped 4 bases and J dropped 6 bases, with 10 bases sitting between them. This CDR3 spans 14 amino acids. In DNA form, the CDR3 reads TGTGCCAGCAGCTCCTGGGGGCCTAATTCACCCCTCCACTTT. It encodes CASSSWGPNSPLHF.

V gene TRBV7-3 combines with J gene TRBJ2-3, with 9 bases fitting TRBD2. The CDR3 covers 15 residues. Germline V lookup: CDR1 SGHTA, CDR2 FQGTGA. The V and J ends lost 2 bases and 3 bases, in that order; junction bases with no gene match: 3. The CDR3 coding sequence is TGTGCCAGCAGCTTATTAGCGGGGGCTACAGATACGCAGTATTTT. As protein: CASSLLAGATDTQYF.

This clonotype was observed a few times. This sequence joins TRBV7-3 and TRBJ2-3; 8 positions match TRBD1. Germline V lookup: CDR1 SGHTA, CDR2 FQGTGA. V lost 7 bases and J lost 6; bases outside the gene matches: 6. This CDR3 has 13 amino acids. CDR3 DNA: TGTGCCAGCAAGGACAGGGTCTCTGATACGCAGTATTTT. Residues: CASKDRVSDTQYF.

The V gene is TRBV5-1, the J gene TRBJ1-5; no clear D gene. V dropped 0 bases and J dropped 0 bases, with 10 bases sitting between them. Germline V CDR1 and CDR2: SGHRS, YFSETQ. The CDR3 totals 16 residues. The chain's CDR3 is CASSLGAVNSNQPQHF. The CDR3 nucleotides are TGCGCCAGCAGCTTGGGGGCAGTTAATAGCAATCAGCCCCAGCATTTT.

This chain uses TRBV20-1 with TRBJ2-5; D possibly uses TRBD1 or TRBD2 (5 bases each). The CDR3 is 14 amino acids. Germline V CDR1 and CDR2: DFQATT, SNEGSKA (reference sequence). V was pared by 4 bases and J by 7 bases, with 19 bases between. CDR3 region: CSATVGASKGTQYF. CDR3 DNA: TGCAGTGCTACCGTCGGGGCTAGTAAGGGGACCCAGTACTTC.

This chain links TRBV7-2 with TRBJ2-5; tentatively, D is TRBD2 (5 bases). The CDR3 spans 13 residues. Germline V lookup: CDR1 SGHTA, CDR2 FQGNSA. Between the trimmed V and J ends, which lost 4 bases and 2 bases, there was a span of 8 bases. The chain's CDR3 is CASSYGEQETQYF. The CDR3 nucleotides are TGTGCCAGCAGCTATGGGGAGCAAGAGACCCAGTACTTC.

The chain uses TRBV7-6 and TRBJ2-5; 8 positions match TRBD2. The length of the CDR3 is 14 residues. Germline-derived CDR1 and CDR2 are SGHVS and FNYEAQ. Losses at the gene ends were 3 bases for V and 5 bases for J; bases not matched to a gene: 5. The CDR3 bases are TGTGCCAGCAGCTTCCGGGGGGGCTTGGAGACCCAGTACTTC. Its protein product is CASSFRGGLETQYF.

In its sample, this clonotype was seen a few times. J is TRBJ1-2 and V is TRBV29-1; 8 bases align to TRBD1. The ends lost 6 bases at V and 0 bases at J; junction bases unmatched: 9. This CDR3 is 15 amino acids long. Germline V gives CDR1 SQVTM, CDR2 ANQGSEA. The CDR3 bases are TGCAGCGTCGGAGCGACAGGGGACCCTAACTATGGCTACACCTTC. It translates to CSVGATGDPNYGYTF.

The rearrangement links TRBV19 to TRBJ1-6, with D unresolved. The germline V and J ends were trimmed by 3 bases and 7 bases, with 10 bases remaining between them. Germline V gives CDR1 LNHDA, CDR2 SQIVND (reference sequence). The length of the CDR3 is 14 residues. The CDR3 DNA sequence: TGTGCCAGTAGTATTCGGGAGCAGAATTCACCCCTCCACTTT. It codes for CASSIREQNSPLHF.

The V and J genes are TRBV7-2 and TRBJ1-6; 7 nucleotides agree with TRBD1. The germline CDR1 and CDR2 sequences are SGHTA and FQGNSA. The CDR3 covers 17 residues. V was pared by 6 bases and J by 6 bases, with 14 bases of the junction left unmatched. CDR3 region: CASRRTGAALRNSPLHF. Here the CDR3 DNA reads TGTGCCAGCAGGCGTACAGGGGCCGCACTTCGTAATTCACCCCTCCACTTT.